These T cell receptor beta chains were read from a single sample in a study of immune cell composition in non-small cell lung cancer. TCRdb keeps only in-frame clones here, not all; method: immunoSEQ multiplex PCR. The table records about 3,000 clones, 65% to 70% of them present only once. Material: non-adjacent lung tissue. The source is a human donor with non-small cell lung cancer. CDR3s leave out the opening cysteine and the closing phenylalanine or tryptophan.

CDR3 protein: ASSPIVIQGPIGDNSPLH
J gene: TRBJ1-6
V gene: TRBV18

CDR3 protein: ASSRGQSVVT
J gene: TRBJ1-2
V gene: TRBV13

CDR3 protein: ASRGQGLTNEKLF
J gene: TRBJ1-4
V gene: TRBV7-5

CDR3 protein: ASRGYWTGGYT
J gene: TRBJ1-2
V gene: TRBV6-1

CDR3 protein: ASSDTSGADEQY
J gene: TRBJ2-7
V gene: TRBV6-1

CDR3 protein: ASGPRTGGELF
J gene: TRBJ2-2
V gene: TRBV12-5

CDR3 protein: ASSVGSHPREFGNQPQH
J gene: TRBJ1-5
V gene: TRBV2

CDR3 protein: ASSEDRFMNTEAF
J gene: TRBJ1-1
V gene: TRBV2

CDR3 protein: ASSQVGDTIY
J gene: TRBJ1-3
V gene: TRBV4-1

CDR3 protein: ATAMGPHNEQF
J gene: TRBJ2-1
V gene: TRBV6-1

CDR3 protein: ASSQDWQGVPYNEQF
J gene: TRBJ2-1
V gene: TRBV4-3

CDR3 protein: ASSEAEVKEAF
J gene: TRBJ1-1
V gene: TRBV6-1

CDR3 protein: SVGRGTEGLTDTQY
J gene: TRBJ2-3
V gene: TRBV29-1

CDR3 protein: ASSTGTPYNSPLH
J gene: TRBJ1-6
V gene: TRBV28

CDR3 protein: ATSANREVVHEQY
J gene: TRBJ2-7
V gene: TRBV15

CDR3 protein: ASSPPTSGVREQY
J gene: TRBJ2-7
V gene: TRBV6-1

CDR3 protein: ASSYDSSSYEQY
J gene: TRBJ2-7
V gene: TRBV4-3

CDR3 protein: ASSPHTSPETQY
J gene: TRBJ2-5
V gene: TRBV27

CDR3 protein: ASRMEAGTVPTSSYNEQF
J gene: TRBJ2-1
V gene: TRBV13

CDR3 protein: ASSLSDSGANVLT
J gene: TRBJ2-6
V gene: TRBV11-2

CDR3 protein: ASSTNFRMYGYT
J gene: TRBJ1-2
V gene: TRBV28

CDR3 protein: ASRDSNGGETQY
J gene: TRBJ2-5
V gene: TRBV2

CDR3 protein: ASSHSQRGGNEQF
J gene: TRBJ2-1
V gene: TRBV11-3

CDR3 protein: ASSLAETGELF
J gene: TRBJ2-2
V gene: TRBV5-4

CDR3 protein: ASSPGGRTAKNIQY
J gene: TRBJ2-4
V gene: TRBV5-4